The 32 T cell receptor beta chains in this list originate from one sample, sequenced in a study of beta chain features in type 1 diabetes. Expressed TCRB transcripts were sequenced because the isolated RNA had all been reverse transcribed beforehand. Profiling relied on immunoSEQ multiplex PCR, and the TCRdb table lists in-frame clones only, not all of them. The sample gives roughly 230,000 clones, 7.5% to 10% of which show up once; less than 0.035% is in the top ten. The sequenced sample was naive CD4+ T cells from blood. The receptors here all came from a woman under 30 in good health.

The table lists this clone with a few counts. This sequence joins TRBV4-2 and TRBJ1-2; possibly TRBD1 for D (5 bases). Germline values: CDR1 LGHNA, CDR2 YNFKEQ. The CDR3 is 14 residues long. V gave up 1 base and J gave up 6 bases, with 12 bases separating them. CDR3 DNA: TGTGCCAGCAGCCAAGGAACAGGAGCCGATGGCTACACCTTC. It is translated as CASSQGTGADGYTF.

The chain uses TRBV11-2 and TRBJ2-5, with D possibly being TRBD2 (6 bases). Germline CDR1 is SGHAT and CDR2 is FQNNGV. Trimming left V 6 bases short and J 2 bases short, with 13 bases between. This CDR3 region has 14 residues. The CDR3 region is CASRPRGKQETQYF. The DNA for the CDR3 is TGTGCCAGCAGACCTCGGGGGAAACAAGAGACCCAGTACTTC.

The chain has TRBV7-9 and TRBJ2-7, with D possibly being TRBD2 (6 bases). Germline values: CDR1 SEHNR, CDR2 FQNEAQ (reference sequence). Deletions cut 5 bases from V and 6 bases from J, with 11 bases between. This CDR3 region has 12 residues. In DNA, the CDR3 is TGTGCCAGCAGCCGGACCGGGGGCGAGCAGTACTTC. The encoded protein is CASSRTGGEQYF.

The chain recombines TRBV19 with TRBJ2-7; no reliable D call. The germline CDR1 and CDR2 sequences are LNHDA and SQIVND (reference sequence). V lost 7 bases and J lost 1, with 14 bases in between. This CDR3 has 14 residues. CDR3 sequence reads: CASTSEVGSYEQYF. The CDR3 DNA is TGTGCCAGTACCTCTGAGGTGGGTTCCTACGAGCAGTACTTC.

This clone was seen a handful of times. This chain links TRBV6-5 with TRBJ2-3; a weak D match, TRBD2 (6 bases). This CDR3 comprises 12 residues. Germline V gene sequence: CDR1 MNHEY, CDR2 SVGAGI. V was clipped by 11 bases and J by 3 bases, with 12 bases between them. The CDR3 DNA reads TGTGCCGTAGACGCGGGGACAGATACGCAGTATTTT. Protein: CAVDAGTDTQYF.

This clone came up a few times. CDR3 coding DNA: TGTGCCAGCAGCTTAGTAGGGGTTACTAGCACAGATACGCAGTATTTT. Translation gives CASSLVGVTSTDTQYF. The chain uses TRBV7-2 and TRBJ2-3; the D gene is possibly TRBD1 (5 bases). The CDR3 extends over 16 amino acids. V lost 1 base to trimming and J lost 0 bases, with 11 bases between them. Germline V gene data show CDR1 as SGHTA and CDR2 as FQGNSA.

There are a few counts of this clone. This sequence joins TRBV5-1 and TRBJ2-5; 7 bases line up with TRBD1. The germline V gene encodes CDR1 SGHRS and CDR2 YFSETQ. V gave up 3 bases and J gave up 1 base; unmatched junction bases: 3. This CDR3 is built from 14 residues. The CDR3 region is CASSSTGVQETQYF. CDR3 in DNA: TGCGCCAGCAGCTCCACAGGGGTCCAAGAGACCCAGTACTTC.

This clone was detected a few times. This rearrangement joins TRBV10-3 to TRBJ1-1; the D is unclear. The V end lost 3 bases, the J end lost 4 bases, and 9 bases lay between the germline ends. Germline V gene lookup returns CDR1 ENHRY and CDR2 SYGVKD. The CDR3 is 13 amino acids. The CDR3 region is CAISDGVSTEAFF. In DNA, the CDR3 is TGTGCCATCAGTGACGGGGTGAGCACTGAAGCTTTCTTT.

V usage is TRBV6-5 and J usage is TRBJ1-1; D perhaps matches TRBD1 (6 bases). V shed 5 bases and J shed 0 bases, with 13 bases lying between them. Germline values: CDR1 MNHEY, CDR2 SVGAGI. The CDR3 loop spans 15 amino acids. CDR3 DNA sequence: TGTGCCAGCAGTGCATCCACAGGGCTGAACACTGAAGCTTTCTTT. It codes for CASSASTGLNTEAFF.

V and J are TRBV28 and TRBJ1-1, with a weak D call TRBD1 (5 bases). CDR3 length: 15 amino acids. Germline CDR1 and CDR2: MDHEN and SYDVKM. Trimming left V 7 bases short and J 1 base short, with 16 bases between. For the CDR3, the DNA is TGTGCCAGCATCCAATTTACAGGTTCGAACACTGAAGCTTTCTTT. Translation gives CASIQFTGSNTEAFF.

The sample holds a few counts of this clone. The V call is TRBV5-1, the J call TRBJ2-3; D perhaps matches TRBD2 (6 bases). Germline CDR1 SGHRS, CDR2 YFSETQ. The ends were cut back, 0 bases at V and 3 bases at J, with 17 bases in the middle. The CDR3 extends over 17 amino acids. Here the CDR3 DNA reads TGCGCCAGCAGCTTGGCCACAGACAGTCGGGGGACAGATACGCAGTATTTT. This sequence encodes CASSLATDSRGTDTQYF.

The V call is TRBV6-5, the J call TRBJ1-1; 7 bases match TRBD1. Per germline, CDR1 MNHEY and CDR2 SVGAGI. Trimming at V came to 6 bases and at J to 3 bases, leaving 4 bases not matched to a gene. There are 13 residues in the CDR3. CDR3 nucleotide sequence: TGTGCCAGCAGGAGGACAGGTTACACTGAAGCTTTCTTT. Translating it yields CASRRTGYTEAFF.

This clone was counted only a few times. The chain couples TRBV5-1 to TRBJ2-1; TRBD1 is a possible D gene (5 bases). CDR1 and CDR2 from the germline V gene are SGHRS and YFSETQ. This CDR3 has 14 residues. V shed 0 bases and J shed 6 bases, with 10 bases lying between them. The CDR3 DNA sequence: TGCGCCAGCAGCTTGGAAGGGGTTGGCAATGAGCAGTTCTTC. Its protein product is CASSLEGVGNEQFF.

This clone has a handful of counts. V usage is TRBV11-2 and J usage is TRBJ2-7, with D unclear. Germline V gene data show CDR1 as SGHAT and CDR2 as FQNNGV. V lost 1 base and J 3 bases, leaving 4 bases between the germline ends. CDR3 length: 12 residues. CDR3 coding DNA: TGTGCCAGCAGCTTAGTTTACTACGAGCAGTACTTC. Translation: CASSLVYYEQYF.

This clone was seen a few times. The genes are TRBV19 and TRBJ1-5; possible D gene TRBD1, 5 bases. CDR3 size: 15 residues. V was shortened by 6 bases and J by 4 bases, with 16 bases between the two germline ends. Germline V CDR1 and CDR2: LNHDA, SQIVND (reference sequence). The DNA of the CDR3 is TGTGCCAGTAGGTCCCCCGGGGGAGGGAATCAGCCCCAGCATTTT. It is translated as CASRSPGGGNQPQHF.

This clone was found a few times. V is TRBV5-1 and J is TRBJ1-1, with D unresolved. V lost 4 bases and J lost 2, with 12 bases in between. This CDR3 region has 14 residues. Germline assignment: CDR1 SGHRS and CDR2 YFSETQ. Here the CDR3 DNA reads TGCGCCAGCAGCGCTGGACTGGGAAACACTGAAGCTTTCTTT. It specifies CASSAGLGNTEAFF.

The chain recombines TRBV25-1 with TRBJ2-1, with TRBD1 matching 7 bases. The germline V gene has CDR1 MGHDK and CDR2 SYGVNS. Unmatched junction bases numbered 7, after V lost 7 bases and J lost 4 bases. The CDR3 length is 14 residues. In nucleotides, the CDR3 is TGTGCCAGCAAAAATCAGGGGGAGTACAATGAGCAGTTCTTC. Encoded protein: CASKNQGEYNEQFF.

In its sample, this clone was seen a few times. This rearrangement joins TRBV30 to TRBJ2-2, with 13 positions matching TRBD2. This CDR3 region has 16 residues. V was pared by 2 bases and J by 5 bases, with 5 bases of the junction left unmatched. From germline, CDR1 is GTSNPN and CDR2 SVGIG (reference sequence). CDR3 region: CAWSNSLAGGTGELFF. In DNA, the CDR3 is TGTGCCTGGAGTAACTCACTAGCGGGAGGGACCGGGGAGCTGTTTTTT. Supplemented by reference TRBV30 and TRBJ2-2, the full variable domain reads SQTIHQWPATLVQPVGSPLSLECTVEGTSNPNLYWYRQAAGRGLQLLFYSVGIGQISSEVPQNLSASRPQDRQFILSSKKLLLSDSGFYLCAWSNSLAGGTGELFFGEGSRLTVL.

This clone came up a few times. This chain uses TRBV29-1 with TRBJ1-2; maybe TRBD1 (6 bases). The CDR3 runs 12 residues. V lost 7 bases and J 6 bases, leaving 15 bases between the germline ends. The V gene's germline CDR1 is SQVTM and CDR2 ANQGSEA. This chain's CDR3 is CSAEGDVDGYTF. The DNA for the CDR3 is TGCAGCGCCGAGGGGGACGTTGATGGCTACACCTTC. The complete variable domain, with remaining parts taken from reference TRBV29-1 and TRBJ1-2, reads SAVISQKPSRDICQRGTSLTIQCQVDSQVTMMFWYRQQPGQSLTLIATANQGSEATYESGFVIDKFPISRPNLTFSTLTVSNMSPEDSSIYLCSAEGDVDGYTFGSGTRLTVV.

This clone was seen a few times. The rearrangement links TRBV5-4 to TRBJ2-1; TRBD1 might be the D (7 bases). Per the germline V gene, CDR1 is SGHNT and CDR2 is YYREEE (reference sequence). CDR3 length: 14 amino acids. With 4 bases removed from V and 10 bases from J, the gap between germline ends came to 18 bases. The CDR3, as DNA: TGTGCCAGCAGCCTCCAGGGGGACTTGGGGGAGCAGTTCTTC. Translated, it gives CASSLQGDLGEQFF.

This clone appeared a few times. The rearrangement uses TRBV4-3 and TRBJ1-2, with TRBD1 identical over 7 bases. The CDR3 is 15 residues long. Germline V gene sequence: CDR1 LGHNA, CDR2 YSLEER. V was clipped by 0 bases and J by 8 bases; unmatched bases: 9. The CDR3 region is CASSQEGGGGEGYTF. The CDR3, as DNA: TGCGCCAGCAGCCAAGAAGGAGGGGGCGGAGAAGGCTACACCTTC.

This clone was observed a handful of times. The chain links TRBV13 to TRBJ2-4; TRBD1 might be the D (5 bases). Trimming took 5 bases from V and 0 from J, leaving 17 bases between them. Germline CDR1 PRHDT, CDR2 FYEKMQ (reference sequence). This CDR3 has 17 amino acids. The CDR3 sequence: CASSPPREQVAKNIQYF. The CDR3 region has the DNA TGTGCCAGCAGCCCACCCCGTGAACAGGTAGCCAAAAACATTCAGTACTTC.

This clone occurred a few times. V is TRBV5-4 and J is TRBJ2-3, with 14 positions matching TRBD2. V dropped 0 bases and J dropped 6; count of bases not matched to a gene: 3. The CDR3 sequence is 16 residues long. Looked up from germline, CDR1 is SGHNT and CDR2 is YYREEE (reference sequence). The CDR3 sequence: CASSLGGTSGGDTQYF. Here the CDR3 DNA reads TGTGCCAGCAGCTTGGGGGGGACTAGCGGGGGTGATACGCAGTATTTT.

The chain recombines TRBV11-2 with TRBJ1-2, with a possible D match to TRBD1 (6 bases). This CDR3 region has 14 residues. CDR1 SGHAT and CDR2 FQNNGV come from the germline V gene. The V gene lost 1 base and the J gene lost 3 bases, with 9 bases spanning the gap. The CDR3 loop is CASSLGQVHYGYTF. For the CDR3, the DNA is TGTGCCAGCAGCTTAGGACAGGTTCACTATGGCTACACCTTC.

The table lists this clone with a few counts. The V and J genes are TRBV7-9 and TRBJ2-5; no firm D call. The V and J ends lost 3 bases and 5 bases respectively, with 7 bases between them. CDR1 is SEHNR and CDR2 is FQNEAQ in the germline V gene (reference sequence). The CDR3 has 12 residues. In DNA, the CDR3 is TGTGCCAGCAGCTTCCTCCCCGAGACCCAGTACTTC. Its translation: CASSFLPETQYF.

The rearrangement links TRBV19 to TRBJ2-7, with 8 bases identical to TRBD2. The CDR3 consists of 13 residues. Germline assignment: CDR1 LNHDA and CDR2 SQIVND (reference sequence). V was clipped by 5 bases and J by 4 bases; unmatched bases: 4. The CDR3 DNA is TGTGCCAGTAGTCCGGTAGCGGGGTACGAGCAGTACTTC. It specifies CASSPVAGYEQYF.

In its sample, this clone was seen a few times. The chain couples TRBV5-6 to TRBJ2-4; D unclear. Per the germline V gene, CDR1 is SGHDT and CDR2 is YYEEEE. Trimming pared 1 base from V and 0 bases from J, leaving 11 bases between. This CDR3 comprises 16 residues. This CDR3 reads CASSLRIASAKNIQYF. DNA of the CDR3: TGTGCCAGCAGCTTGCGAATAGCCTCAGCCAAAAACATTCAGTACTTC.

This clone was seen a handful of times. The chain joins TRBV7-7 to TRBJ2-3; 10 nucleotides agree with TRBD2. V lost 5 bases to trimming and J lost 3 bases; unmatched junction nucleotides: 5. The length of the CDR3 is 15 residues. The germline gives CDR1 SSHAT, CDR2 FNYEAQ (reference sequence). The CDR3 nucleotides read TGTGCCAGCAGCCCTGGACTAGCGGAGACAGATACGCAGTATTTT. Translation: CASSPGLAETDTQYF.

The chain joins TRBV10-3 to TRBJ2-1, with 7 bases lining up with TRBD2. Germline values: CDR1 ENHRY, CDR2 SYGVKD. After removal of 10 bases from V and 3 bases from J, the junction contained 15 bases not matched to a gene. This CDR3 contains 16 residues. CDR3 in DNA: TGTGCCACTACGGGGGGAGTAGCGGACTACTACAATGAGCAGTTCTTC. Amino acid sequence: CATTGGVADYYNEQFF.

This clone was observed a handful of times. The CDR3 sequence is CASSPGGDQPQHF. In DNA form, the CDR3 reads TGTGCCAGCAGCCCTGGGGGGGATCAGCCCCAGCATTTT. V gene TRBV5-4 combines with J gene TRBJ1-5; the D gene is possibly TRBD1 (5 bases). The CDR3 totals 13 residues. In germline, CDR1 is SGHNT, CDR2 YYREEE (reference sequence). Trimming removed 4 bases at V and 5 bases at J, with 10 bases between.

This CDR3 is CASSVARAGGTYEQYF. CDR3 sequence (DNA): TGTGCCAGCAGTGTGGCCCGGGCGGGGGGTACCTACGAGCAGTACTTC. This chain joins TRBV2 and TRBJ2-7; TRBD2 agrees at 8 bases. The germline CDR1 and CDR2 sequences are SNHLY and FYNNEI. The CDR3 length is 16 residues. With V trimmed by 4 bases and J by 2 bases, 10 bases remained unmatched.

This clone was found a few times. This chain joins TRBV30 and TRBJ2-1, with 13 bases aligning to TRBD2. The CDR3 is 17 amino acids. The V segment lost 0 bases and the J segment 4 bases; nucleotides outside the gene matches: 6. Germline-derived CDR1 and CDR2 are GTSNPN and SVGIG (reference sequence). CDR3 nucleotide sequence: TGTGCCTGGAGTGTACTAGCGGGGGGGCTATCGTACAATGAGCAGTTCTTC. Protein: CAWSVLAGGLSYNEQFF.